A selection of T cell receptor beta chains follows, all from one sample in a study of tumor and adjacent non-tumor tissue in lung cancer. Each CDR3 protein is one row after TCRdb ran MiXCR on the multiplex PCR reads. The table includes fewer than 120,000 distinct CDR3 sequences, under 90% detected once. Sequencing was carried out using lung tumor tissue. All receptors come from a man in his 70s with non-small cell lung cancer. Both conserved end residues are part of each CDR3. The D gene is left open where the match is weak. Rows may omit the clone size; those that give it use once, few, many or a size class.

D gene | J gene | clone size | V gene | CDR3 protein | CDR3 DNA
. | TRBJ1-6 | . | TRBV6-5 | CASNKAGTEVYSPLRF | TGTGCCAGCAATAAAGCCGGGACGGAGGTTTATTCACCCCTCCGCTTT
. | TRBJ2-1 | . | TRBV6-1 | CSSNAWGKNEQLF | TGTTCCAGCAATGCCTGGGGAAAGAATGAGCAGTTATTC
. | TRBJ2-1 | . | TRBV12-3/TRBV12-4 | CTSSLGSGGRLYNEQFF | TGTACCAGCAGTTTAGGTAGTGGGGGTCGCCTCTACAATGAGCAGTTCTTC
. | TRBJ1-1 | medium-sized | TRBV6-6 | CASRTGFGRYGTEAFF | TGTGCCAGCAGAACAGGGTTCGGTAGATACGGCACTGAAGCTTTCTTT
. | TRBJ2-5 | . | TRBV30 | CAWTPGVTGTQYF | TGTGCCTGGACCCCGGGGGTGACGGGGACCCAGTACTTC
. | TRBJ2-2 | once | TRBV14 | CASSQDSPEQRTGELFF | TGTGCCAGCAGCCAGGACAGTCCCGAACAGAGGACCGGGGAGCTGTTTTTT
. | TRBJ1-1 | . | TRBV12-3/TRBV12-4 | CASSGSLTEAFF | TGTGCCAGTAGCGGTTCCCTGACTGAAGCTTTCTTT
TRBD2 | TRBJ2-3 | . | TRBV28 | CASSLLAGGRTGTQYF | TGTGCCAGCAGTTTATTGGCGGGGGGGCGCACAGGTACGCAGTATTTT
. | TRBJ1-1 | . | TRBV12-3/TRBV12-4 | CANSLTGTEAFF | TGCGCCAACAGTCTCACTGGGACTGAAGCTTTCTTT
. | TRBJ1-2 | . | TRBV5-4 | CGFSLDVNYGYTF | TGTGGCTTCAGCTTGGACGTTAACTATGGCTACACCTTC
. | TRBJ2-7 | . | TRBV5-1 | CASSTDGLPPYEQYF | TGCGCCAGCAGCACCGACGGGCTTCCTCCCTACGAGCAGTACTTC
. | TRBJ2-7 | . | TRBV4-3 | CVSSQDRDYGCEQYF | .
TRBD1 | TRBJ1-5 | . | TRBV4-2 | CGNGLQGTGDQPQHF | TGTGGCAACGGCCTTCAAGGGACAGGGGATCAGCCCCAGCATTTT
. | TRBJ1-2 | . | TRBV6-1 | CASSNRDGANYGYTF | TGTGCCAGCAGTAATAGGGACGGAGCTAACTATGGCTACACATTC
. | TRBJ1-1 | . | TRBV4-1 | CASSQVGVRTEALF | TGCGCCAGCAGCCAAGTTGGGGTTCGGACTGAAGCTTTGTTT
TRBD1 | TRBJ2-2 | many | TRBV20-1 | CSARDRQGFSGELFF | TGCAGTGCTAGAGATCGACAGGGGTTTTCCGGGGAGCTGTTTTTT
TRBD2 | TRBJ2-3 | . | TRBV5-1 | CASSGRLAGSDKQYF | TGCGCCAGCAGCGGACGACTAGCGGGGTCGGATAAGCAGTATTTT
. | TRBJ1-5 | . | TRBV20-1 | CSAIITGYSGQPQHF | TGTAGTGCTATCATAACAGGGTACAGTGGCCAGCCCCAGCATTTT
. | TRBJ2-1 | once | TRBV6-2/TRBV6-3 | CDSNSGGYNEQFF | TGTGACAGCAACAGTGGCGGTTACAATGAGCAATTCTTC
. | TRBJ1-5 | . | TRBV4-1 | CASSQDSLQQPQHF | TGCGCCAGCAGCCAAGACAGTCTGCAGCAGCCCCAGCATTTT
. | TRBJ2-3 | . | TRBV20-1 | CNTRYAFRTDTQYF | TGCAATACTAGATATGCTTTCCGCACAGATACGCAGTATTTT
. | TRBJ1-4 | . | TRBV12-3/TRBV12-4 | CASNIQAGNNEELFF | TGTGCCAGCAACATACAGGCAGGGAATAATGAAGAACTGTTTTTT
. | TRBJ2-5 | few | TRBV4-2 | CAGSQASEETQYF | TGTGCCGGCAGCCAAGCTAGCGAAGAGACCCAATACTTC
. | TRBJ2-5 | . | TRBV29-1 | CSVADKFQETRYF | TGCAGCGTGGCCGACAAGTTCCAAGAGACCCGTTACTTC
. | TRBJ2-5 | . | TRBV12-3/TRBV12-4 | CASTPTVPETQNF | TGTGCCAGTACCCCGACCGTTCCAGAGACCCAGAACTTC
. | TRBJ2-5 | . | TRBV7-9 | CASSLVVRGRETHYF | TGTGCCAGCAGCTTAGTCGTGCGAGGCCGAGAGACCCACTACTTC
TRBD2 | TRBJ2-7 | . | TRBV29-1 | CSVERAGATYEQYF | TGCAGCGTTGAAAGGGCGGGAGCGACATACGAGCAATACTTC
. | TRBJ2-7 | . | TRBV5-1 | CASSSGTNHFYEQYF | TGCGCCAGCAGCTCGGGAACAAACCACTTCTACGAGCAGTACTTC
TRBD2 | TRBJ2-2 | many | TRBV12-3/TRBV12-4 | CASSFWGLAGGKNTGELFF | TGTGCCAGCAGTTTTTGGGGACTAGCGGGGGGTAAGAACACCGGGGAGCTGTTTTTT
. | TRBJ1-1 | . | TRBV10-1 | CPSSAGQNTEAIF | TGCCCCAGCAGTGCAGGGCAGAACACTGAAGCTATCTTT
. | TRBJ1-2 | . | TRBV29-1 | CSIEDLMRAYGYTF | TGCAGCATTGAAGATCTAATGAGGGCCTATGGCTACACCTTC
. | TRBJ1-2 | . | TRBV6-6 | CASRRRGELYGYTF | TGTGCCAGCAGGCGGAGAGGGGAGCTCTATGGCTACACCTTC
TRBD1 | TRBJ2-7 | . | TRBV28 | CASSLSIGGYEQYF | TGTGCCAGCAGTTTGTCCATAGGGGGCTACGAGCAGTACTTT
. | TRBJ1-1 | . | TRBV11-1 | CVSAPCKGTETFF | TGTGTCAGCGCCCCCTGCAAGGGCACTGAAACTTTCTTT
. | TRBJ1-3 | . | TRBV11-2 | CASSNTWTPGSTIYF | TGTGCCAGTAGCAACACCTGGACCCCTGGAAGCACCATATATTTT
. | TRBJ2-1 | . | TRBV6-6 | CGSATYEQFF | TGTGGCAGTGCTACCTATGAGCAGTTCTTC
TRBD1 | TRBJ2-5 | once | TRBV29-1 | CNFETGGKTQYF | TGCAACTTTGAGACAGGGGGAAAGACCCAGTACTTC
TRBD1 | TRBJ1-1 | . | TRBV29-1 | CSGLIDRGNTEAFF | TGCAGCGGCCTGATTGACAGGGGGAACACTGAAGCTTTCTTT
TRBD2 | TRBJ2-5 | . | TRBV4-1 | CTSSASGEQKTQYF | TGCACCAGCAGCGCTAGCGGGGAACAGAAGACCCAGTACTTC
. | TRBJ1-3 | . | TRBV24-1 | CATGDPGFEGNTLYF | TGTGCCACCGGTGACCCTGGATTCGAGGGGAACACCTTATATTTT
. | TRBJ1-1 | . | TRBV4-1 | CTNSTQGGTEAFF | TGCACCAACAGCACCCAGGGTGGCACTGAAGCTTTCTTT
TRBD1 | TRBJ2-7 | once | TRBV4-1 | CASSQEDRVSYDQYF | TGCGCAAGCAGCCAAGAAGACAGGGTCTCCTACGACCAGTACTTC
. | TRBJ1-2 | . | TRBV4-2 | CARSPWRDNSIRGYGYTF | TGTGCCAGGAGCCCATGGCGGGACAACTCTATTCGGGGGTATGGCTACACCTTC
. | TRBJ1-6 | once | TRBV19 | CANTRERNSPLHF | TGTGCCAATACGAGGGAGCGGAATTCACCCCTCCACTTT
. | TRBJ1-2 | many | TRBV11-2 | CASSLANSNGYTF | TGTGCCAGCAGCTTAGCTAATAGTAATGGCTACACCTTC
TRBD1 | TRBJ2-1 | . | TRBV10-3 | CPISESVRQGNEQFF | TGTCCCATAAGTGAGTCGGTGAGACAGGGCAATGAGCAGTTCTTC
. | TRBJ2-7 | . | TRBV11-2 | CASRPPAGIPTYEQYF | TGTGCCAGCCGCCCCCCCGCCGGGATACCAACCTACGAGCAATACTTC
TRBD2 | TRBJ2-3 | . | TRBV4-3 | CASSQWFGGGLAGGRNHTYTQYF | TGCGCCAGCAGCCAATGGTTTGGGGGCGGGCTAGCGGGAGGGCGGAATCACACATATACGCAGTATTTT
. | TRBJ1-6 | . | TRBV6-6 | CASDNLGGVDSPLHF | TGTGCCAGCGATAACCTTGGAGGGGTGGATTCACCCCTCCACTTT
TRBD1 | TRBJ1-5 | . | TRBV4-2 | CASSLLGTGDQSQHF | TGTGCCAGCAGCCTTCTAGGTACAGGGGATCAGTCCCAGCATTTT
. | TRBJ2-1 | . | TRBV5-1 | CASSCEPGLDYNEQFF | TGTGCCAGCAGCTGTGAACCGGGACTGGATTACAATGAGCAGTTCTTC